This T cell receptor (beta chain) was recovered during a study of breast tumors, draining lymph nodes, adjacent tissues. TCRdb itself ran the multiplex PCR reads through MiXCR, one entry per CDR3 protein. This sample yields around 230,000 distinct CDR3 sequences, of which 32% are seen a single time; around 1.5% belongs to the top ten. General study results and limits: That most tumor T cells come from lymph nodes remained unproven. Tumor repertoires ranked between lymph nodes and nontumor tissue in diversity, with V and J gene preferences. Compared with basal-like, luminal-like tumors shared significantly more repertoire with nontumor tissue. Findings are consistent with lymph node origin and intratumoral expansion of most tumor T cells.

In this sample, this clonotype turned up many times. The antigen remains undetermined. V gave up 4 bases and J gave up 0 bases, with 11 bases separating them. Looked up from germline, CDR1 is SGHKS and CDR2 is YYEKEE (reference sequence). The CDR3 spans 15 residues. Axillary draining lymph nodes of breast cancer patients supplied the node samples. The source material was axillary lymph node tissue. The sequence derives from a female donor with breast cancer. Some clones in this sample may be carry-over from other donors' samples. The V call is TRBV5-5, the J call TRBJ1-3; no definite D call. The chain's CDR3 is CASSLGINSGNTIYF. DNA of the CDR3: TGTGCCAGCAGCCTAGGGATCAACTCTGGAAACACCATATATTTT.